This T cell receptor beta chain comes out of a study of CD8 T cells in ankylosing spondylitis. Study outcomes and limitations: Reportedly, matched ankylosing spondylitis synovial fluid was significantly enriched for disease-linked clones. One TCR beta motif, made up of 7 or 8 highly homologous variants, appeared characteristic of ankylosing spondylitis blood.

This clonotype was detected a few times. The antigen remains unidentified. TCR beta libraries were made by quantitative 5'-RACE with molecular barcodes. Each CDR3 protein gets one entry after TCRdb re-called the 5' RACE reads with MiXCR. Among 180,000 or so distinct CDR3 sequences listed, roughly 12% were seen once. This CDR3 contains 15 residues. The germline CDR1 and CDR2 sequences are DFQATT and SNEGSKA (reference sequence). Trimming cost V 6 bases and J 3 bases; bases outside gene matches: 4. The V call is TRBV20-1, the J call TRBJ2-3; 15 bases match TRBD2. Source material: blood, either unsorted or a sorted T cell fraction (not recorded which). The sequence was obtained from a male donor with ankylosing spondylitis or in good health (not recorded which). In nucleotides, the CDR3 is TGCAGTGCCGGACTAGCGGGAGGGCCGACAGATACGCAGTATTTT. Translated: CSAGLAGGPTDTQYF.